This is a list of T cell receptor beta chains from one sample in a study of identical twins. MiXCR, run by TCRdb on the 5' RACE reads, gives a single entry per CDR3 protein. This table holds about 530,000 distinct CDR3 sequences, 20% to 25% found once. Separately, the same data were catalogued under a study of yellow fever vaccine responses in identical twins.

Material: CD4+ T cells sorted from blood. These receptors were taken from a woman under 30 in good health. Both conserved end residues are part of each CDR3. The D gene is left open where the match is weak. The listing skips clone size in some rows; elsewhere it reads once, few, many or a size class.

J: TRBJ2-5
size: -
V: TRBV15
D: -
CDR3: CATSSPGGGLTQYF
DNA: TGTGCCACCAGCAGTCCCGGGGGTGGGTTGACCCAGTACTTC

J: TRBJ2-7
size: -
V: TRBV10-3
D: TRBD1
CDR3: CAISPGQGTNEQYF
DNA: TGTGCCATCAGCCCCGGACAGGGAACAAACGAGCAGTACTTC

J: TRBJ2-1
size: few
V: TRBV9
D: -
CDR3: CASSVVLPSLYNEQFF
DNA: TGTGCCAGCAGCGTAGTTCTCCCTAGCCTGTACAATGAGCAGTTCTTC

J: TRBJ2-7
size: -
V: TRBV6-1
D: -
CDR3: CASSRAASYEQYF
DNA: TGTGCCAGCAGCCGAGCGGCTTCCTACGAGCAGTACTTC

J: TRBJ2-7
size: few
V: TRBV24-1
D: -
CDR3: CATSTGYEQYF
DNA: TGTGCCACCAGTACTGGCTACGAGCAGTACTTC

J: TRBJ2-5
size: -
V: TRBV5-1
D: -
CDR3: CASGPSGGQTQYF
DNA: TGCGCCAGCGGGCCCAGCGGTGGGCAGACCCAGTACTTC

J: TRBJ1-1
size: -
V: TRBV2
D: -
CDR3: CASSATALYTEAFF
DNA: TGTGCCAGCAGTGCGACAGCGCTATACACTGAAGCTTTCTTT

J: TRBJ2-2
size: -
V: TRBV29-1
D: TRBD2
CDR3: CSIGRGARNTGELFF
DNA: TGCAGCATTGGGCGGGGGGCGCGGAACACCGGGGAGCTGTTTTTT

J: TRBJ1-2
size: -
V: TRBV2
D: -
CDR3: CARMGGYTF
DNA: TGTGCTAGAATGGGGGGCTACACCTTC

J: TRBJ2-2
size: few
V: TRBV6-1
D: TRBD1
CDR3: CASHGTGNTGELFF
DNA: TGTGCCAGTCACGGGACAGGGAACACCGGGGAGCTGTTTTTT

J: TRBJ2-1
size: -
V: TRBV4-1
D: -
CDR3: CASSQDPGHGKEQFF
DNA: TGCGCCAGCAGCCAAGATCCAGGACACGGGAAAGAGCAGTTCTTC

J: TRBJ2-1
size: few
V: TRBV5-1
D: -
CDR3: CASSLNQGNEQFF
DNA: TGCGCCAGCAGCTTGAATCAAGGGAATGAGCAGTTCTTC

J: TRBJ2-3
size: -
V: TRBV28
D: -
CDR3: CASSSPRLYTDTQYF
DNA: TGTGCCAGCAGTTCGCCCCGACTATACACAGATACGCAGTATTTT

J: TRBJ1-1
size: -
V: TRBV7-9
D: -
CDR3: CASSPPWGGSEAFF
DNA: TGTGCCAGCAGCCCTCCTTGGGGGGGCTCTGAAGCTTTCTTT

J: TRBJ1-3
size: few
V: TRBV27
D: -
CDR3: CASSPIGAESGNTIYF
DNA: TGTGCCAGCAGCCCTATTGGGGCAGAATCTGGAAACACCATATATTTT

J: TRBJ2-7
size: few
V: TRBV25-1
D: -
CDR3: CASSELGGPGIEEQYF
DNA: TGTGCCAGCAGTGAATTGGGAGGTCCGGGGATAGAAGAGCAGTACTTC

J: TRBJ2-5
size: -
V: TRBV20-1
D: -
CDR3: CSARQDVQETQYF
DNA: TGCAGTGCTAGACAGGACGTTCAAGAGACCCAGTACTTC

J: TRBJ2-5
size: -
V: TRBV5-1
D: -
CDR3: CASTAYSVAETQYF
DNA: TGCGCCAGCACCGCGTACTCGGTGGCGGAGACCCAGTACTTC

J: TRBJ2-3
size: -
V: TRBV5-1
D: TRBD1
CDR3: CASSLRTGNADTQYF
DNA: TGCGCCAGCAGCTTACGGACAGGGAACGCAGATACGCAGTATTTT

J: TRBJ2-3
size: few
V: TRBV2
D: TRBD2
CDR3: CASSPRLAGLGDTQYF
DNA: TGTGCCAGCAGCCCCCGACTAGCGGGATTAGGAGATACGCAGTATTTT

J: TRBJ2-3
size: -
V: TRBV10-3
D: -
CDR3: CAISESTGSLSTDTQYF
DNA: TGTGCCATCAGTGAGTCGACCGGGAGCCTCAGCACAGATACGCAGTATTTT

J: TRBJ2-1
size: many
V: TRBV5-1
D: TRBD2
CDR3: CASSLGLADSYNEQFF
DNA: TGCGCCAGCAGCCTAGGACTAGCGGACTCCTACAATGAGCAGTTCTTC

J: TRBJ2-4
size: few
V: TRBV5-1
D: -
CDR3: CASSQASGEVDIQYF
DNA: TGCGCCAGCAGTCAGGCGTCAGGGGAGGTAGACATTCAGTACTTC

J: TRBJ2-7
size: -
V: TRBV11-1
D: TRBD2
CDR3: CASSSRGLAGGTNSYEQYF
DNA: TGTGCCAGCAGCTCCCGTGGACTAGCGGGAGGAACTAACTCCTACGAGCAGTACTTC

J: TRBJ2-1
size: few
V: TRBV18
D: -
CDR3: CASSPPMGDEQFF
DNA: TGTGCCAGCTCACCACCGATGGGGGATGAGCAGTTCTTC

J: TRBJ2-3
size: once
V: TRBV6-1
D: -
CDR3: CASNAQGLPDTQYF
DNA: TGTGCCAGCAACGCACAGGGTCTCCCAGATACGCAGTATTTT

J: TRBJ1-5
size: -
V: TRBV28
D: -
CDR3: CASTPDANQPQHF
DNA: TGTGCCAGCACCCCGGATGCCAATCAGCCCCAGCATTTT

J: TRBJ2-2
size: -
V: TRBV20-1
D: -
CDR3: CSAREARGTANTGELFF
DNA: TGCAGTGCTAGAGAGGCTCGGGGGACCGCGAACACCGGGGAGCTGTTTTTT

J: TRBJ1-6
size: -
V: TRBV7-2
D: -
CDR3: CASSLVGSGLGSPLHF
DNA: TGTGCCAGCAGCTTAGTCGGATCGGGCCTAGGGTCACCCCTCCACTTT

J: TRBJ1-3
size: few
V: TRBV10-3
D: -
CDR3: CAIAGYYPGNTIYF
DNA: TGTGCCATAGCGGGATATTACCCCGGAAACACCATATATTTT

J: TRBJ2-3
size: -
V: TRBV3-1
D: -
CDR3: CASSSPGHVVTDTQYF
DNA: TGTGCCAGCAGCTCCCCGGGACACGTGGTGACAGATACGCAGTATTTT

J: TRBJ2-7
size: few
V: TRBV28
D: -
CDR3: CASKLTGTLAYEQYF
DNA: TGTGCCAGCAAGTTAACCGGGACACTAGCCTACGAGCAGTACTTC

J: TRBJ2-2
size: -
V: TRBV7-8
D: TRBD2
CDR3: CASSTRTSGNTGELFF
DNA: TGTGCCAGCAGCACGCGGACTAGCGGTAACACCGGGGAGCTGTTTTTT

J: TRBJ2-2
size: many
V: TRBV5-1
D: -
CDR3: CASSIQGAGELFF
DNA: TGCGCCAGCAGCATACAGGGAGCCGGGGAGCTGTTTTTT

J: TRBJ1-5
size: few
V: TRBV7-2
D: -
CDR3: CASSYKGYSNQPQHF
DNA: TGTGCCAGCAGCTATAAAGGGTATAGCAATCAGCCCCAGCATTTT

J: TRBJ2-6
size: once
V: TRBV5-1
D: TRBD1
CDR3: CASSRDRGLGGANVLTF
DNA: TGCGCCAGCAGTCGGGACAGGGGGCTGGGTGGGGCCAACGTCCTGACTTTC

J: TRBJ2-7
size: once
V: TRBV18
D: -
CDR3: CASSPFRGSYEQYF
DNA: TGTGCCAGCTCACCTTTTAGGGGCTCCTACGAGCAGTACTTC

J: TRBJ2-3
size: few
V: TRBV10-3
D: -
CDR3: CAITGWPSTDTQYF
DNA: TGTGCCATCACAGGGTGGCCTAGCACAGATACGCAGTATTTT

J: TRBJ1-1
size: many
V: TRBV3-1
D: TRBD1
CDR3: CASSLGRGEAFF
DNA: TGTGCCAGCAGCCTCGGCAGGGGGGAAGCTTTCTTT

J: TRBJ2-7
size: few
V: TRBV29-1
D: TRBD1
CDR3: CSPTHRRTGTYEQYF
DNA: TGCAGCCCAACGCACAGAAGGACAGGGACCTACGAGCAGTACTTC

J: TRBJ2-4
size: -
V: TRBV12-3/TRBV12-4
D: TRBD1
CDR3: CASRITGAEWYF
DNA: TGTGCCAGCAGAATCACAGGGGCCGAGTGGTACTTC

J: TRBJ2-1
size: few
V: TRBV29-1
D: -
CDR3: CSVGTSNEQFF
DNA: TGCAGCGTTGGAACTAGCAATGAGCAGTTCTTC

J: TRBJ2-7
size: -
V: TRBV19
D: TRBD2
CDR3: CASSRLTSGSSTYEQYF
DNA: TGTGCCAGTAGCCGTCTGACTAGCGGGAGTAGCACCTACGAGCAGTACTTC

J: TRBJ2-5
size: -
V: TRBV20-1
D: -
CDR3: CSARDLLRDQETQYF
DNA: TGCAGTGCTAGAGATCTGTTGCGGGATCAAGAGACCCAGTACTTC

J: TRBJ2-6
size: -
V: TRBV10-3
D: -
CDR3: CAISGQDSGANVLTF
DNA: TGTGCCATCAGTGGTCAGGACTCTGGGGCCAACGTCCTGACTTTC

J: TRBJ2-2
size: -
V: TRBV20-1
D: TRBD1
CDR3: CSARDVRFGGQGSTGELFF
DNA: TGCAGTGCTAGAGATGTCAGGTTTGGGGGACAGGGGAGCACCGGGGAGCTGTTTTTT

J: TRBJ1-2
size: -
V: TRBV6-1
D: -
CDR3: CASSEGDSPAYGYTF
DNA: TGTGCCAGCAGTGAAGGCGACAGTCCTGCCTATGGCTACACCTTC

J: TRBJ2-3
size: -
V: TRBV29-1
D: -
CDR3: CSVPSQTGTQYF
DNA: TGCAGCGTCCCATCCCAGACCGGCACGCAGTATTTT

J: TRBJ2-1
size: few
V: TRBV3-1
D: TRBD2
CDR3: CASSFPAGGNNEQFF
DNA: TGTGCCAGCAGCTTCCCTGCCGGGGGGAACAATGAGCAGTTCTTC

J: TRBJ2-1
size: few
V: TRBV4-1
D: -
CDR3: CASSVQPGEQFF
DNA: TGCGCCAGCAGCGTCCAGCCTGGGGAGCAGTTCTTC

J: TRBJ2-3
size: -
V: TRBV29-1
D: TRBD2
CDR3: CSAWIAGSATDTQYF
DNA: TGCAGCGCCTGGATAGCGGGATCTGCGACAGATACGCAGTATTTT